The 5 T cell receptor beta chains reported below all come from one sample, sequenced in a study of T-cell memory formation after mild COVID-19. MiXCR, applied by TCRdb to the 5' RACE reads, yields one record per CDR3 protein. The data contain about 350,000 distinct CDR3 sequences, roughly an eighth of them seen just once; the ten biggest clones take up approximately 21%. The sample consisted of PBMCs or a T cell subset sorted from them (not recorded which). Every receptor here comes from a young man who had mild COVID-19 (a few samples of this study predate the infection). Cell type and time point are not known.

This clonotype was counted many times. The DNA of the CDR3 is TGTGCCAGCAGCTTGGCCCCTGCGGGAGGTGGAAGGAACACCATATATTTT. Its protein is CASSLAPAGGGRNTIYF. The chain links TRBV5-4 to TRBJ1-3; D is unclear. Germline lookup yields CDR1 SGHNT and CDR2 YYREEE (reference sequence). V lost 0 bases and J 7 bases, leaving 20 bases between the germline ends. The CDR3 length is 17 residues.

This clonotype has a handful of counts. The J gene is TRBJ2-6, the V gene TRBV10-3, with 12 bases aligning to TRBD1. The germline V gene has CDR1 ENHRY and CDR2 SYGVKD. The CDR3 length is 20 residues. J was trimmed by 3 bases and V by 5 bases; bases with no gene match: 14. The CDR3 loop reads CAISQSSSGQGAGGANVLTF. CDR3 nucleotides: TGTGCCATCAGTCAATCCTCCTCGGGACAGGGGGCTGGTGGGGCCAACGTCCTGACTTTC.

The V and J genes are TRBV7-2 and TRBJ2-5, with a possible D match to TRBD2 (5 bases). Per germline, CDR1 SGHTA and CDR2 FQGNSA. The CDR3 runs to 15 residues. The V and J ends lost 5 bases and 6 bases respectively, with 19 bases between them. CDR3 residues: CASSPDSGGGQTQYF. The CDR3 DNA follows: TGTGCCAGCAGCCCAGACTCGGGTGGCGGGCAGACCCAGTACTTC.

J is TRBJ1-1 and V is TRBV5-1; possibly TRBD1 for D (5 bases). CDR1 is SGHRS and CDR2 is YFSETQ in the germline V gene. The CDR3 is 13 amino acids. V lost 0 bases, J lost 9 bases, and 12 bases lay in between. CDR3 loop: CASSLAWGSQAFF. The CDR3 bases are TGCGCCAGCAGCTTGGCCTGGGGGTCGCAAGCTTTCTTT. Variable domain in full (rest from reference TRBV5-1 and TRBJ1-1): KAGVTQTPRYLIKTRGQQVTLSCSPISGHRSVSWYQQTPGQGLQFLFEYFSETQRNKGNFPGRFSGRQFSNSRSEMNVSTLELGDSALYLCASSLAWGSQAFFGQGTRLTVV.

This clonotype turned up a few times. The chain uses TRBV12-3 or TRBV12-4 and TRBJ1-1; D possibly corresponds to TRBD1 (6 bases). V gave up 3 bases and J gave up 1 base, with 12 bases separating them. The CDR3 runs 15 residues. CDR3 amino acids: CASSFRGDGNTEAFF. As DNA, the CDR3 is TGTGCCAGCAGTTTCAGGGGCGATGGGAACACTGAAGCTTTCTTT.